This TCR beta chain was obtained from a study of blood T cell repertoires in COVID-19. In the study overall: Samples came from the United States, Italy and Spain, spanning acute and convalescent COVID-19.

The protocol was immunoSEQ multiplex PCR, while the TCRdb copy is restricted to in-frame clones and leaves out a portion. The data show a few hundred thousand clones, with around 91% seen just once and less than 2.5% held by the top ten. The CDR3 length is 13 residues. V was cut by 10 bases and J by 9 bases, with 21 bases left in between. Per the germline V gene, CDR1 is LNHDA and CDR2 is SQIVND (reference sequence). Self-reported history from a screening survey and questionnaire set each donor's cohort. Symptom resolution, clearance, or two negative PCRs marked donors in Cohort 3 as recovered. Input material: PBMCs or T cells enriched from blood (not recorded which). The chain has TRBV19 and TRBJ1-2, with no clear D. This sequence originates from a young woman who had recovered from COVID-19. This CDR3 reads CAISPDGLSSYTF. The CDR3 DNA reads as TGTGCCATCTCCCCGGATGGGCTCTCAAGCTACACCTTC.